The sequence of this T cell receptor beta chain was determined in a study of tumor-infiltrating lymphocytes in primary liver carcinoma. Between roughly 20 and 30 mg of unsorted bulk tissue served as the source from which RNA and DNA were co-extracted. Germline CDR1 is SGHAT and CDR2 is FQNNGV. This CDR3 is 15 amino acids long. From 500 ng of total RNA, TCR beta-specific cDNA was reverse-transcribed using a constant-region primer. Sequencing libraries for TCR beta derived from three nested multiplex PCR rounds that used slightly modified ARM-PCR. PCR rounds one and two used TRBV1-TRBV30 forward primers with a C-beta reverse primer for approximately 11 cycles each. In TCRdb, the multiplex PCR reads were re-called with MiXCR into one record per CDR3 protein. The sample shows 150,000 to 200,000 distinct CDR3 sequences, around four fifths of them seen only once. Regarding this clonotype: Relative to the germline gene, one junction end is altered; a read error may explain this.

V usage is TRBV11-2 and J usage is TRBJ2-1; D remains ambiguous. The sequencing sample was made of tumor tissue from primary liver carcinoma. The TCR sequence derives from a man in his forties with primary liver carcinoma and hepatitis B virus infection. The CDR3 DNA follows: TGTGCCAGTAGCTTTAGTGGACCACTTGAGAATGAGCAGTTCTTC. Translated, it gives CASSFSGPLENEQFF.